One sample yielded the 5 T cell receptor beta chains listed below, sequenced in a study of T cell repertoires in cytomegalovirus infection. One entry per CDR3 protein, called by TCRdb with MiXCR from the reads. The sample carries hundreds of thousands of distinct CDR3 sequences, around 35% recorded once. Which antigens these TCRs recognize remains unknown. The specimen was cultured PBMCs, collected from culture after CMV antigen stimulation. These receptors were obtained from a human donor in good health (CMV status not recorded). Some clones in this sample may be carry-over from other donors' samples.

This clonotype has a count of ten or more. The rearrangement links TRBV11-2 to TRBJ1-1, with no clear D. Trimming took off 3 bases at V and 7 bases at J, with 9 bases between the two ends. Looked up from germline, CDR1 is SGHAT and CDR2 is FQNNGV. The CDR3 covers 12 residues. The CDR3 nucleotides read TGTGCCAGCAGCTTTATAAGGAGTGAAGCTTTCTTT. The encoded protein is CASSFIRSEAFF.

On this clonotype: A junction end diverges from the germline sequence, so it may reflect a read error. This rearrangement joins TRBV2 to TRBJ1-1; D may be TRBD1 (5 bases). Germline V CDR1 and CDR2: SNHLY, FYNNEI. CDR3 length: 13 amino acids. CDR3 in DNA: TGTGCCAGCAGTCGGGAGCAGGGTTCACAAGTCCTCTTT. This gives the protein CASSREQGSQVLF.

This clonotype was recorded many times. This chain links TRBV7-9 with TRBJ2-7; TRBD2 matches at 9 bases. This CDR3 has 14 residues. V shed 6 bases, J shed 3 bases, and the junction held 6 bases outside the gene matches. Germline CDR1 is SEHNR and CDR2 is FQNEAQ (reference sequence). CDR3 DNA: TGTGCCAGCAGTCCCGGGACTAGCTTCTACGAGCAGTACTTC. Its protein is CASSPGTSFYEQYF.

The chain couples TRBV6-1 to TRBJ1-5, with TRBD1 matching over 8 bases. The V and J ends lost 6 bases and 0 bases, in that order; junction bases with no gene match: 10. Germline values: CDR1 MNHNS, CDR2 SASEGT. The CDR3 has 17 amino acids. This CDR3 reads CASRTRTGPYSNQPQHF. The CDR3 nucleotides read TGTGCCAGCAGAACACGGACAGGGCCATATAGCAATCAGCCCCAGCATTTT.

V gene TRBV7-8 combines with J gene TRBJ2-1; a possible D gene is TRBD2 (7 bases). The CDR3 contains 15 residues. The germline gives CDR1 SGHVS, CDR2 FQNEAQ. V lost 1 base and J lost 8, with 15 bases in between. CDR3 bases: TGTGCCAGCAGCTTAGACGGGAAGGGGGGGCATGAGCAGTTCTTC. It specifies CASSLDGKGGHEQFF.